Below are 25 T cell receptor beta chains sequenced from a single sample in a study of blood T cell repertoires in COVID-19. TCRdb's copy holds only in-frame clones and misses some; the assay was immunoSEQ multiplex PCR. The table includes roughly 220,000 clones, about 80% detected once. Sequenced material: PBMCs or T cells enriched from blood (not recorded which). The receptors stem from a man between 40 and 49 years old who had recovered from COVID-19.

This chain joins TRBV7-2 and TRBJ2-1; D remains unclear. The V gene lost 1 base and the J gene lost 6 bases, with 7 bases spanning the gap. The CDR3 covers 13 residues. Germline V lookup: CDR1 SGHTA, CDR2 FQGNSA. Written as DNA, the CDR3 is TGTGCCAGCAGCTTAGGTCAGGCCAATGAGCAGTTCTTC. It specifies CASSLGQANEQFF.

The genes are TRBV5-5 and TRBJ1-6; 9 bases line up with TRBD1. V was clipped by 4 bases and J by 8 bases; unmatched bases: 7. This CDR3 region has 15 residues. Germline-derived CDR1 and CDR2 are SGHKS and YYEKEE (reference sequence). CDR3 nucleotides: TGTGCCAGCAGCCACCCCAGGACAGGGGATTCACCCCTCCACTTT. Protein product: CASSHPRTGDSPLHF.

The chain couples TRBV28 to TRBJ2-5, with D tentatively TRBD2 (6 bases). V was cut by 8 bases and J by 7 bases, with 23 bases left in between. The germline V gene has CDR1 MDHEN and CDR2 SYDVKM. The CDR3 length is 15 residues. This CDR3 is CASGSSAQRSGTQYF. The CDR3, as DNA: TGTGCCAGCGGATCTAGCGCCCAGAGGTCAGGGACCCAGTACTTC.

The chain has TRBV15 and TRBJ1-2; D is undetermined. From germline, CDR1 is LNHNV and CDR2 YYDKDF (reference sequence). CDR3 length: 12 amino acids. Trimming took 5 bases from V and 0 from J, leaving 4 bases between them. The chain's CDR3 is CATSESNYGYTF. The CDR3 bases are TGTGCCACCAGCGAGTCTAACTATGGCTACACCTTC.

V and J are TRBV4-1 and TRBJ2-7; 9 nucleotides agree with TRBD2. Germline V gene lookup returns CDR1 MGHRA and CDR2 YSYEKL. The CDR3 runs to 15 residues. After removal of 3 bases from V and 1 base from J, the junction contained 4 bases not matched to a gene. CDR3 protein: CASSQATSGSYEQYF. In nucleotides, the CDR3 is TGCGCCAGCAGCCAGGCGACTAGCGGATCCTACGAGCAGTACTTC.

This chain joins TRBV23-1 and TRBJ1-6; D is unresolved. Being an ORF, TRBV23-1 has a function that is uncertain. With 6 bases removed from V and 8 bases from J, the gap between germline ends came to 23 bases. This CDR3 is built from 17 residues. The CDR3 loop is CASSITNRRDDDSPLHF. As DNA, the CDR3 is TGCGCCAGCAGCATAACCAACCGCCGGGATGACGATTCACCCCTCCACTTT.

The gene calls are TRBV19 and TRBJ1-5, with 7 bases identical to TRBD1. Germline V lookup: CDR1 LNHDA, CDR2 SQIVND (reference sequence). This CDR3 has 14 residues. Trimming at V came to 3 bases and at J to 6 bases, leaving 5 bases not matched to a gene. CDR3 coding DNA: TGTGCCAGTAGTATGGGGGCAGGGGGTCAGCCCCAGCATTTT. As protein: CASSMGAGGQPQHF.

V gene TRBV2 combines with J gene TRBJ2-2; D is possibly TRBD1 (5 bases). Germline CDR1 and CDR2: SNHLY and FYNNEI. V was clipped by 6 bases and J by 0 bases, with 8 bases between them. This CDR3 comprises 14 residues. CDR3 coding DNA: TGTGCCAGCAGACAGGAGCCGAACACCGGGGAGCTGTTTTTT. Protein product: CASRQEPNTGELFF.

The V gene is TRBV18, the J gene TRBJ1-6; 7 bases fit TRBD1. CDR1 and CDR2 from the germline V gene are KGHSH and LQKENI. This CDR3 comprises 14 residues. Losses at the gene ends were 8 bases for V and 8 bases for J; bases not matched to a gene: 9. In DNA form, the CDR3 reads TGTGCCAGCGCCCCAGGGGGAAATGATTCACCCCTCCACTTT. Amino acids: CASAPGGNDSPLHF.

The V call is TRBV25-1, the J call TRBJ2-7, with TRBD1 identical over 9 bases. The trim removed 6 bases at V and 2 bases at J, leaving 8 bases unmatched. This CDR3 comprises 15 residues. The germline V gene has CDR1 MGHDK and CDR2 SYGVNS. The CDR3 DNA is TGTGCCAGCAGCGAGGACAGGGGCGCAACCTACGAGCAGTACTTC. This encodes CASSEDRGATYEQYF.

This clone was counted between two and nine times. The chain has TRBV5-1 and TRBJ1-3; TRBD1 agrees at 9 bases. Germline V lookup: CDR1 SGHRS, CDR2 YFSETQ. The CDR3 extends over 16 amino acids. Trimming removed 3 bases from V and 2 bases from J; junction bases left unmatched: 6. The CDR3 here is CASSSTGGLTGNTIYF. CDR3 nucleotides: TGCGCCAGCAGCTCGACAGGGGGTCTTACTGGAAACACCATATATTTT.

This clone has only one observation. The rearrangement joins TRBV10-1 to TRBJ2-3; possibly TRBD1 for D (6 bases). The CDR3 sequence is 12 residues long. Looked up from germline, CDR1 is WNHNN and CDR2 is SYGVQD (reference sequence). Trimming shortened V by 7 bases and J by 5 bases, and 10 bases separated the two germline ends. CDR3 sequence: CASTGDKDTQYF. CDR3 sequence (DNA): TGCGCCAGCACAGGGGATAAAGATACGCAGTATTTT.

The chain uses TRBV6-1 and TRBJ2-1; a weak D match, TRBD1 (6 bases). CDR3 length: 15 amino acids. V was trimmed by 2 bases and J by 10 bases, leaving 18 bases between them. Germline V lookup: CDR1 MNHNS, CDR2 SASEGT. DNA for the CDR3: TGTGCCAGCAGTGAATTGTACAGGGTTGAGGCGGAGCAGTTCTTC. Its protein is CASSELYRVEAEQFF.

This clone is a singleton in its sample. The chain uses TRBV4-2 and TRBJ1-1, with unresolved D. V was shortened by 0 bases and J by 0 bases, with 20 bases between the two germline ends. CDR3 size: 19 residues. Germline V CDR1 and CDR2: LGHNA, YNFKEQ. CDR3 protein: CASSQDRSSSVRVNTEAFF. CDR3 nucleotides: TGTGCCAGCAGCCAAGATCGGTCCTCTTCGGTGAGGGTGAACACTGAAGCTTTCTTT.

As concerns this clone: This same CDR3 is encoded by further DNA sequences in the sample. The chain has TRBV15 and TRBJ1-1, with a weak D call TRBD1 (5 bases). CDR1 is LNHNV and CDR2 is YYDKDF in the germline V gene (reference sequence). The CDR3 totals 14 residues. V was pared by 0 bases and J by 4 bases, with 9 bases between. This CDR3 reads CATSRERGGTEAFF. CDR3 bases: TGTGCCACCAGCAGAGAAAGGGGAGGCACTGAAGCTTTCTTT.

This clone occurred a few times. This chain connects TRBV4-1 to TRBJ1-6, with a weak D call TRBD1 (5 bases). The CDR3 runs 15 residues. Germline V gene sequence: CDR1 MGHRA, CDR2 YSYEKL. Trimming took off 0 bases at V and 7 bases at J, with 10 bases between the two ends. CDR3 region: CASSQEGRLNSPLHF. The CDR3 DNA is TGCGCCAGCAGCCAAGAGGGGCGATTGAATTCACCCCTCCACTTT.

This clone has more than one count but fewer than ten. This rearrangement joins TRBV29-1 to TRBJ2-5; D is perhaps TRBD2 (6 bases). V dropped 4 bases and J dropped 5 bases, with 11 bases sitting between them. CDR1 and CDR2 (germline): SQVTM, ANQGSEA. This CDR3 has 12 amino acids. CDR3 bases: TGCAGCGTTGGTTTGGGGAGGGAGACCCAGTACTTC. Its translation: CSVGLGRETQYF.

V gene TRBV9 combines with J gene TRBJ1-2, with 7 bases fitting TRBD1. This CDR3 region has 15 residues. V trimming: 0 bases; J trimming: 7 bases; junction bases outside the gene matches: 9. The germline V gene encodes CDR1 SGDLS and CDR2 YYNGEE. The DNA of the CDR3 is TGTGCCAGCAGCGTAGGTCGACAGGGATTAGGTGGCTACACCTTC. This encodes CASSVGRQGLGGYTF.

The chain combines TRBV9 with TRBJ2-7; a weak D match, TRBD1 (5 bases). CDR3 length: 15 residues. Germline CDR1 and CDR2: SGDLS and YYNGEE. Trimming removed 4 bases from V and 6 bases from J, with 20 bases in between. CDR3 coding DNA: TGTGCCAGCAGCCCTCAGGGTCGCAAGTCCGGCGAGCAGTACTTC. Its protein is CASSPQGRKSGEQYF.

CDR3 in DNA: TGCGCCAGCAGCCTCCGGGACACCTCTCCCAATGAGCAGTTCTTC. This encodes CASSLRDTSPNEQFF. The rearrangement links TRBV4-3 to TRBJ2-1, with a possible D match to TRBD1 (6 bases). The CDR3 length is 15 residues. V was cut by 4 bases and J by 6 bases, with 16 bases left in between. Germline-derived CDR1 and CDR2 are LGHNA and YSLEER.

The chain carries TRBV2 and TRBJ1-6; D is perhaps TRBD1 (5 bases). The germline gives CDR1 SNHLY, CDR2 FYNNEI. The CDR3 has 18 amino acids. V lost 4 bases and J 0 bases, leaving 16 bases between the germline ends. The CDR3 DNA sequence: TGTGCCAGCAGTGCCCCCCGGGGGGTGGACTCCTATAATTCACCCCTCCACTTT. Translation gives CASSAPRGVDSYNSPLHF.

This clone was detected only a few times. The V gene is TRBV27, the J gene TRBJ1-6, with 9 bases aligning to TRBD1. Germline loops: CDR1 MNHEY, CDR2 SMNVEV (reference sequence). The CDR3 loop spans 16 amino acids. V trimming: 0 bases; J trimming: 9 bases; junction bases outside the gene matches: 6. Written as DNA, the CDR3 is TGTGCCAGCAGTTTATCGCTACCGGGACAGGGTTCACCCCTCCACTTT. It yields the protein CASSLSLPGQGSPLHF.

The CDR3 loop is CASSFSTPGGEAFF. DNA of the CDR3: TGTGCCAGCAGCTTTTCAACCCCGGGGGGTGAAGCTTTCTTT. The J gene is TRBJ1-1, the V gene TRBV7-9; perhaps TRBD1 as D (5 bases). The CDR3 runs to 14 residues. The germline V and J ends were trimmed by 3 bases and 7 bases, with 15 bases remaining between them. CDR1 is SEHNR, CDR2 FQNEAQ, per germline (reference sequence).

This chain uses TRBV6-2 or TRBV6-3 with TRBJ1-4; the D is unclear. Germline lookup yields CDR1 MNHEY and CDR2 SVGEGT. The V end was cut by 5 bases, the J end by 8 bases, with 9 bases between. The CDR3 runs to 12 residues. This CDR3 is CASSTGGEKLFF. The CDR3 DNA is TGTGCCAGCAGTACGGGTGGAGAAAAACTGTTTTTT.

The chain employs TRBV29-1 and TRBJ1-2; D remains unclear. Germline V lookup: CDR1 SQVTM, CDR2 ANQGSEA. V was cut by 3 bases and J by 6 bases, with 5 bases left in between. The CDR3 runs 10 residues. In DNA, the CDR3 is TGCAGCGTTGACCGGGATGGCTACACCTTC. Amino acid sequence: CSVDRDGYTF.